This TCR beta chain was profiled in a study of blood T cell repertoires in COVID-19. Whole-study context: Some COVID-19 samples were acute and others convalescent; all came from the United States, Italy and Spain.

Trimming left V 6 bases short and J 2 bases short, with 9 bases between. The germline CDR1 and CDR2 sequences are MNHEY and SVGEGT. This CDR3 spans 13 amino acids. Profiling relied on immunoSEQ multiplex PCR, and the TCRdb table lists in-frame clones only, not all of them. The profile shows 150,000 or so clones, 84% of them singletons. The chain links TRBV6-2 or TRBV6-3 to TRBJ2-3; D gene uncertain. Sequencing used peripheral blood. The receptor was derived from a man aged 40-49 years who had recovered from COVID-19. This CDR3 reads CASSSDTTDTQYF. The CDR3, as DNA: TGTGCCAGCAGCTCCGACACCACAGATACGCAGTATTTT.